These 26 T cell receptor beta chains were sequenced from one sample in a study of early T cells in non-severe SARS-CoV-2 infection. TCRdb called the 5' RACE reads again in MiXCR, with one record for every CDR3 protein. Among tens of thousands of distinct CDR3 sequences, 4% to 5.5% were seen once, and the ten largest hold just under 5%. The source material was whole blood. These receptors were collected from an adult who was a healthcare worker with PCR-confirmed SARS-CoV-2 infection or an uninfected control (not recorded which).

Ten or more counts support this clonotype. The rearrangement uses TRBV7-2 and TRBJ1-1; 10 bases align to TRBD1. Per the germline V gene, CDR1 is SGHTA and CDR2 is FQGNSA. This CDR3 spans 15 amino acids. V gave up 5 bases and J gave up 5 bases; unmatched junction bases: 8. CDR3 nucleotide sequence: TGTGCCAGCAGCCTCAGGGGGGACAGGGGAACTGAAGCTTTCTTT. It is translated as CASSLRGDRGTEAFF.

CDR3 sequence reads: CASYISQQETQYF. CDR3 bases: TGCGCCAGCTACATCTCACAGCAAGAGACCCAGTACTTC. The chain is built from TRBV5-1 and TRBJ2-5; D unclear. The length of the CDR3 is 13 residues. Germline CDR1 is SGHRS and CDR2 is YFSETQ. V shed 7 bases and J shed 2 bases, with 12 bases lying between them.

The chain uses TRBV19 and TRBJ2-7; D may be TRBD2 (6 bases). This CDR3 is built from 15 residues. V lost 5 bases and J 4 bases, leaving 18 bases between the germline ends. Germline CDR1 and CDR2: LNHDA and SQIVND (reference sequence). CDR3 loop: CASSLSVGLPYEQYF. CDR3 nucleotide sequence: TGTGCCAGTAGTCTATCTGTGGGACTTCCTTACGAGCAGTACTTC.

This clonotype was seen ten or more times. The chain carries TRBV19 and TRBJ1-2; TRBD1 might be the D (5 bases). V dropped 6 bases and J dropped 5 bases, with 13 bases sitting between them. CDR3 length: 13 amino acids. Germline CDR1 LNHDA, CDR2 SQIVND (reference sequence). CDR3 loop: CASRPDRRYGYTF. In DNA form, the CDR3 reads TGTGCCAGTAGACCTGACAGAAGGTATGGCTACACCTTC.

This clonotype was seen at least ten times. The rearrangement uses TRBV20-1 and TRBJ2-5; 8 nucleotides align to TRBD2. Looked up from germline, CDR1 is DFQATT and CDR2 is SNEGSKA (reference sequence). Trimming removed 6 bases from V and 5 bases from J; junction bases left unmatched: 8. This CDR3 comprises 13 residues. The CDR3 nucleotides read TGCAGTGCCAGGACTAGCCCGGAGGAGACCCAGTACTTC. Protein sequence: CSARTSPEETQYF.

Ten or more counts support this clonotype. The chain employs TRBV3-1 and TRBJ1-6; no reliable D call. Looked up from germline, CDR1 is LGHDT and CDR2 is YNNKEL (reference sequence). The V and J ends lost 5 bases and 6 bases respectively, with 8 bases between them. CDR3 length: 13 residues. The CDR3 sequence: CASSAGLNSPLHF. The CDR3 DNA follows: TGTGCCAGCAGCGCAGGACTTAATTCACCCCTCCACTTT.

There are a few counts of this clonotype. CDR3: CSARPPGPRDGELFF. CDR3 bases: TGCAGTGCTAGGCCCCCCGGCCCCCGAGATGGGGAGCTGTTTTTT. This chain connects TRBV20-1 to TRBJ2-2; unclear D gene. Trimming pared 3 bases from V and 8 bases from J, leaving 19 bases between. This CDR3 has 15 amino acids. Looked up from germline, CDR1 is DFQATT and CDR2 is SNEGSKA (reference sequence).

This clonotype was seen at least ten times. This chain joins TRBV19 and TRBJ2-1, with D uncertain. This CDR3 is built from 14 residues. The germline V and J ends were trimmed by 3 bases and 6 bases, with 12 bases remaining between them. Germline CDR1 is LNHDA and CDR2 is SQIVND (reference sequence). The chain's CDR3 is CASSMALETNEQFF. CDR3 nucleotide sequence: TGTGCCAGTAGTATGGCTCTGGAGACCAATGAGCAGTTCTTC.

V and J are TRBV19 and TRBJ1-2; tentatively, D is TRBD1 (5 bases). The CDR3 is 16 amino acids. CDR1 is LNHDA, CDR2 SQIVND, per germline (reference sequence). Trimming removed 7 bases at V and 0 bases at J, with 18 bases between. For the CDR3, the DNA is TGTGCCAGTATCATCCGGGACGGATACGCTAACTATGGCTACACCTTC. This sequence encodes CASIIRDGYANYGYTF.

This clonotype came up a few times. The CDR3 loop reads CASSGQGRVYEQYF. For the CDR3, the DNA is TGTGCCAGTAGCGGACAGGGTCGCGTCTACGAGCAGTACTTC. The rearrangement joins TRBV19 to TRBJ2-7, with 8 bases fitting TRBD1. Germline lookup yields CDR1 LNHDA and CDR2 SQIVND (reference sequence). The J segment lost 3 bases and the V segment lost 6 bases, leaving 7 bases of the junction unmatched. The CDR3 length is 14 residues. The full variable domain, its missing parts supplied by reference TRBV19 and TRBJ2-7, is DGGITQSPKYLFRKEGQNVTLSCEQNLNHDAMYWYRQDPGQGLRLIYYSQIVNDFQKGDIAEGYSVSREKKESFPLTVTSAQKNPTAFYLCASSGQGRVYEQYFGPGTRLTVT.

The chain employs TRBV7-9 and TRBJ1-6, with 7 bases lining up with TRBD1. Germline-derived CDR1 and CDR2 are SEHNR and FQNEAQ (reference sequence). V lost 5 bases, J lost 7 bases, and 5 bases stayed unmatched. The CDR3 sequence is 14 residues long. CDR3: CASSHDRDNSPLHF. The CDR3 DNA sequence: TGTGCCAGCAGCCATGACAGGGACAATTCACCCCTCCACTTT.

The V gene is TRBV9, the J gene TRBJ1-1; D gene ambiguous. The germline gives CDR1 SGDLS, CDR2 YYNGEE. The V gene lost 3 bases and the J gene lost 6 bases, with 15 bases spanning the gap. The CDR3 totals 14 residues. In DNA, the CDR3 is TGTGCCAGCAGCGGCAGGAATGGGAGGCCTGAAGCTTTCTTT. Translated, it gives CASSGRNGRPEAFF. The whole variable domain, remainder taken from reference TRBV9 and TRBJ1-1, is DSGVTQTPKHLITATGQRVTLRCSPRSGDLSVYWYQQSLDQGLQFLIQYYNGEERAKGNILERFSAQQFPDLHSELNLSSLELGDSALYFCASSGRNGRPEAFFGQGTRLTVV.

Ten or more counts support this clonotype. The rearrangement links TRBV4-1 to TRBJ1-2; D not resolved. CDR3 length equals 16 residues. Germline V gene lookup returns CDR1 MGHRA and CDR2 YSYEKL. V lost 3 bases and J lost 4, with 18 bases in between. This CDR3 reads CASSQDPGGLPYGYTF. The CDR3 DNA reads TGCGCCAGCAGCCAGGATCCGGGAGGACTACCCTATGGCTACACCTTC.

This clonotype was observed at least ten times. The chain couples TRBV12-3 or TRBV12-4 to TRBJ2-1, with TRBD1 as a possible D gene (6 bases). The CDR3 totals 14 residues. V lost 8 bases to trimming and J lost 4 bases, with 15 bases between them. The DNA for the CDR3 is TGTGCCAGCCGAATACAGGGAACTTACAATGAGCAGTTCTTC. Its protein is CASRIQGTYNEQFF.

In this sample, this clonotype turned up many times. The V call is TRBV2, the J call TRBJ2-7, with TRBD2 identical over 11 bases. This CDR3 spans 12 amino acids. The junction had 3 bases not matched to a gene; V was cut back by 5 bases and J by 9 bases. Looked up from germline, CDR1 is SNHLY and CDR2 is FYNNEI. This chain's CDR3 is CASSLTSGGQYF. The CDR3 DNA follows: TGTGCCAGCAGTCTCACTAGCGGGGGGCAGTACTTC.

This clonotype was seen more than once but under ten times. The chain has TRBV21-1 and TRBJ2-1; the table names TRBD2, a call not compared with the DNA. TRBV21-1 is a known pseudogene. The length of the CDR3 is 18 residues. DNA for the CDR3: TGTGCCAGCAGCAAATTGGGAGGGGGAGTTAGCTCCTACAATGAGCAGTTCTTC. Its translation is CASSKLGGGVSSYNEQFF.

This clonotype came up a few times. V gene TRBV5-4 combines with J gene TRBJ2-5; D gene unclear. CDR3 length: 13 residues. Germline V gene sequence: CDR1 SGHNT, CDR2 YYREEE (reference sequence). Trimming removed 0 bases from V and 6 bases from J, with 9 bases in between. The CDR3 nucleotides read TGTGCCAGCAGCTTGGGGTCGTCGAAGACCCAGTACTTC. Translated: CASSLGSSKTQYF.

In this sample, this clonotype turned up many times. CDR3 in DNA: TGTGCCAGCAGTCCCCCACAGGCTGGGAGCTGGGGCTACACCTTC. Translation gives CASSPPQAGSWGYTF. V and J are TRBV27 and TRBJ1-2, with D possibly TRBD1 on 5 matching bases. CDR1 is MNHEY, CDR2 SMNVEV, per germline (reference sequence). The CDR3 is 15 amino acids. Trimming shortened V by 5 bases and J by 8 bases, and 21 bases separated the two germline ends.

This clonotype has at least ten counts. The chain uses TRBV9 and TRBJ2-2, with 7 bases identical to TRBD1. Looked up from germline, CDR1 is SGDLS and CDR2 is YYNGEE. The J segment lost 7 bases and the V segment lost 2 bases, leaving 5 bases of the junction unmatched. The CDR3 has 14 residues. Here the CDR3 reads CASSVQGGDGELFF. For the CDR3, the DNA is TGTGCCAGCAGCGTTCAAGGGGGCGACGGGGAGCTGTTTTTT.

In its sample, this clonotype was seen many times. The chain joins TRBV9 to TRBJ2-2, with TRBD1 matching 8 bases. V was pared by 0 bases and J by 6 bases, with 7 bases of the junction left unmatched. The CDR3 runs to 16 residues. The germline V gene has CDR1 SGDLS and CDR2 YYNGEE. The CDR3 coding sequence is TGTGCCAGCAGCGTAGCTAACAGGGGGAGGTCCGGGGAGCTGTTTTTT. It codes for CASSVANRGRSGELFF.

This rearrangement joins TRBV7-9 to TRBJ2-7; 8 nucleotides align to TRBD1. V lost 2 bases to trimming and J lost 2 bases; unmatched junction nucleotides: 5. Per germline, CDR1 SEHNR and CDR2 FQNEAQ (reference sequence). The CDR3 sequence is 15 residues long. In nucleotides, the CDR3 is TGTGCCAGCAGCTTATCCTCGGACAGGGCCTACGAGCAGTACTTC. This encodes CASSLSSDRAYEQYF. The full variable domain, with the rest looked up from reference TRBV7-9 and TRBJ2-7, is DTGVSQNPRHKITKRGQNVTFRCDPISEHNRLYWYRQTLGQGPEFLTYFQNEAQLEKSRLLSDRFSAERPKGSFSTLEIQRTEQGDSAMYLCASSLSSDRAYEQYFGPGTRLTVT.

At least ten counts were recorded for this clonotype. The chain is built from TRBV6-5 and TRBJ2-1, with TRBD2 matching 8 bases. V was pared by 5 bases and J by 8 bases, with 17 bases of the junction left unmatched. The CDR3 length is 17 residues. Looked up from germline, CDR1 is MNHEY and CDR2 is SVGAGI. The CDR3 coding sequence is TGTGCCAGCAGTAGCCTCGGTTCGGGGGGGCCTCGTTATGAGCAGTTCTTC. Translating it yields CASSSLGSGGPRYEQFF.

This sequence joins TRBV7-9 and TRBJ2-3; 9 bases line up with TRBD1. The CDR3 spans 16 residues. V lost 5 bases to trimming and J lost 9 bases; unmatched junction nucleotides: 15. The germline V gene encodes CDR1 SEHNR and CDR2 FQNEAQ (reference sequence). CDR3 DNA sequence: TGTGCCAGCAGCCTTACTCCCTGGGACAGGGAAGGAACGCAGTATTTT. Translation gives CASSLTPWDREGTQYF.

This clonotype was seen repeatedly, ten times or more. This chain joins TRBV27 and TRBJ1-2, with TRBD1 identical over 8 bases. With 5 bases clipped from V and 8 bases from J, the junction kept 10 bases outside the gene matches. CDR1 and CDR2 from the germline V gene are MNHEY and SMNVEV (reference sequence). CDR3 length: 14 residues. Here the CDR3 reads CASSPRGRRRGYTF. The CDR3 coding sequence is TGTGCCAGCAGTCCCAGGGGGCGCAGGCGGGGCTACACCTTC.

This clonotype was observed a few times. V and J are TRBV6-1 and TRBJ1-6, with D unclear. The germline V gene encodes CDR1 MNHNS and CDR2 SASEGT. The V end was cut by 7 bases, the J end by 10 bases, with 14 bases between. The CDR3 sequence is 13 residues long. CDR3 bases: TGTGCCAGCACCGGGCGAAATATCTCACCCCTCCACTTT. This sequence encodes CASTGRNISPLHF.

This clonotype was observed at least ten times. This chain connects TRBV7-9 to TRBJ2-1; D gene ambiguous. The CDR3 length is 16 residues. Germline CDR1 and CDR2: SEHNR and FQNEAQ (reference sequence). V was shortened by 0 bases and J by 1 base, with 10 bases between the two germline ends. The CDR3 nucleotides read TGTGCCAGCAGCTTAGCGGCCAGTCGATCCTACAATGAGCAGTTCTTC. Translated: CASSLAASRSYNEQFF.